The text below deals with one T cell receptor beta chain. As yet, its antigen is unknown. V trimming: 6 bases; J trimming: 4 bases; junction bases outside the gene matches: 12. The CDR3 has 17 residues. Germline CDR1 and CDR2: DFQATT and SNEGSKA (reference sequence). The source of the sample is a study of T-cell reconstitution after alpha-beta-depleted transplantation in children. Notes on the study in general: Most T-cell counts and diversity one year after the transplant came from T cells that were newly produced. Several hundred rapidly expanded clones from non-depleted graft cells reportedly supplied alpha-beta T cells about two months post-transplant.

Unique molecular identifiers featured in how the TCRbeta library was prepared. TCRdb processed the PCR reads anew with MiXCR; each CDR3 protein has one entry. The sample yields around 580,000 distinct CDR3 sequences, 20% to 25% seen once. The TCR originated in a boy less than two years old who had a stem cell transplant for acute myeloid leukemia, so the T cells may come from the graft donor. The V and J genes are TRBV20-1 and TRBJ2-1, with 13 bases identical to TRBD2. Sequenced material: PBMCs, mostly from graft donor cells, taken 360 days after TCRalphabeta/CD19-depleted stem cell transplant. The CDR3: CSARTSGGLGSYNEQFF. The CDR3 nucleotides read TGCAGTGCCCGGACTAGCGGGGGCTTGGGGTCATACAATGAGCAGTTCTTC.